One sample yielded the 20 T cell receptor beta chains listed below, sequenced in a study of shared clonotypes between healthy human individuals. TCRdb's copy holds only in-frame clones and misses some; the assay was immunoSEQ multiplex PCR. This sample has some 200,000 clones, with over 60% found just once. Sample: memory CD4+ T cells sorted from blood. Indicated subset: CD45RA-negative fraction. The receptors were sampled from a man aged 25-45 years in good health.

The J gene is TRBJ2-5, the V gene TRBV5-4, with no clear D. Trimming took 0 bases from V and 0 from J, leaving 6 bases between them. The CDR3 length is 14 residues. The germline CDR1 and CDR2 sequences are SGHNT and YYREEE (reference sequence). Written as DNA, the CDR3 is TGTGCCAGCAGCTTGGACCAGTACCAAGAGACCCAGTACTTC. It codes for CASSLDQYQETQYF.

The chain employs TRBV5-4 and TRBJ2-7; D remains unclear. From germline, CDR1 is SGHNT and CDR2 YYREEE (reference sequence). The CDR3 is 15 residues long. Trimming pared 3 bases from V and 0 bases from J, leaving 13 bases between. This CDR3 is CASSSPRASSYEQYF. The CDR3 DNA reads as TGTGCCAGCAGCTCGCCAAGGGCGAGCTCCTACGAGCAGTACTTC.

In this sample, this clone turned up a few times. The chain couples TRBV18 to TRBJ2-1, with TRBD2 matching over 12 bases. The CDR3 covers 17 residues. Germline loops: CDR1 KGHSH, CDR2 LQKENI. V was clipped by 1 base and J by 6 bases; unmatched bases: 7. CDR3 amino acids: CASSPLPGLAGGNEQFF. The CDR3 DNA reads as TGTGCCAGCTCACCACTTCCGGGACTAGCGGGTGGCAATGAGCAGTTCTTC.

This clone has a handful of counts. In nucleotides, the CDR3 is TGTGCCTGGAGCAACAAGGGGGCTAGTTCTTACGAGCAGTACTTC. Its translation is CAWSNKGASSYEQYF. The V and J genes are TRBV30 and TRBJ2-7, with 7 bases aligning to TRBD1. J was trimmed by 4 bases and V by 3 bases; bases with no gene match: 12. CDR3 size: 15 residues. From germline, CDR1 is GTSNPN and CDR2 SVGIG (reference sequence).

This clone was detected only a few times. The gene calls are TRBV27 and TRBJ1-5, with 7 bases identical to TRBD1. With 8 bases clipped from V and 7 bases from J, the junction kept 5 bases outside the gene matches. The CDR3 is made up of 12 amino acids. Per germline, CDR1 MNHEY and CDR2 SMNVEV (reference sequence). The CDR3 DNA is TGTGCCAGCCAGGGGGTTGGGCAGCCCCAGCATTTT. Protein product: CASQGVGQPQHF.

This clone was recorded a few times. CDR3: CASSVGTSSNYEQYF. CDR3 in DNA: TGTGCCAGCAGCGTAGGGACTAGTAGTAACTACGAGCAGTACTTC. The chain has TRBV9 and TRBJ2-7; 7 positions match TRBD2. The CDR3 has 15 residues. J lost 3 bases, V lost 0 bases, and 6 bases had no gene match. The V gene's germline CDR1 is SGDLS and CDR2 YYNGEE. Full variable domain (missing parts from reference TRBV9 and TRBJ2-7): DSGVTQTPKHLITATGQRVTLRCSPRSGDLSVYWYQQSLDQGLQFLIQYYNGEERAKGNILERFSAQQFPDLHSELNLSSLELGDSALYFCASSVGTSSNYEQYFGPGTRLTVT.

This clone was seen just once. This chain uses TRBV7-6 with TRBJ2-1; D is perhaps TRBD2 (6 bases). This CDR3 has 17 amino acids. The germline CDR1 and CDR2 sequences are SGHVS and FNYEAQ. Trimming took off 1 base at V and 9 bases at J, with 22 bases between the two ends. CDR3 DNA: TGTGCCAGCAGCTTAGTTGTCTCGGGACTCGACTGGGGTGAGCAGTTCTTC. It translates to CASSLVVSGLDWGEQFF.

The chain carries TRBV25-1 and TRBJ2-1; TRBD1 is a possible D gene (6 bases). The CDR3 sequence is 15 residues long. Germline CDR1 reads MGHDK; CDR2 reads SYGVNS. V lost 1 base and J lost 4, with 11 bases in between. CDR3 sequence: CASSELGTGYNEQFF. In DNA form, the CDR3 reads TGTGCCAGCAGTGAATTGGGCACAGGGTACAATGAGCAGTTCTTC.

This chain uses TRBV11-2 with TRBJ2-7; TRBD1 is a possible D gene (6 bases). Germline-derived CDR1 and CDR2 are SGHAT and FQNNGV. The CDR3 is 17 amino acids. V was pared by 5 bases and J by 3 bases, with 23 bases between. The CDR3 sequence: CASSPGLRHRESYEQYF. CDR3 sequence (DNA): TGTGCCAGCAGCCCAGGCCTCCGGCACAGGGAAAGCTACGAGCAGTACTTC.

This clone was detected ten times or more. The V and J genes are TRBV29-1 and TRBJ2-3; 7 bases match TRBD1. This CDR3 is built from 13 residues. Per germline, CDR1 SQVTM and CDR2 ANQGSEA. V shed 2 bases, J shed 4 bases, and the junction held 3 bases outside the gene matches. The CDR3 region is CSVENRGADTQYF. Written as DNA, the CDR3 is TGCAGCGTTGAAAACAGGGGTGCAGATACGCAGTATTTT.

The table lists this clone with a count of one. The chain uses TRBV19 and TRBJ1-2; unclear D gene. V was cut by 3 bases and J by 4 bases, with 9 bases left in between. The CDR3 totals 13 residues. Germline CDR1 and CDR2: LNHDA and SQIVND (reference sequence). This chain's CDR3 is CASSIRMLYGYTF. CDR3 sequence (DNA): TGTGCCAGTAGTATCCGGATGCTCTATGGCTACACCTTC.

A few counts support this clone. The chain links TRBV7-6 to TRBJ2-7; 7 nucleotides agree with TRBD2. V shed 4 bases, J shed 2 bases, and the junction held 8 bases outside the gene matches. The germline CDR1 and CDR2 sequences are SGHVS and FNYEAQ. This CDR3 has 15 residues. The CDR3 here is CASSSVAGPTYEQYF. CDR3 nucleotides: TGTGCCAGCAGCTCAGTAGCGGGCCCCACCTACGAGCAGTACTTC. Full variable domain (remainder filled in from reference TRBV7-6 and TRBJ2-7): GAGVSQSPRYKVTKRGQDVALRCDPISGHVSLYWYRQALGQGPEFLTYFNYEAQQDKSGLPNDRFSAERPEGSISTLTIQRTEQRDSAMYRCASSSVAGPTYEQYFGPGTRLTVT.

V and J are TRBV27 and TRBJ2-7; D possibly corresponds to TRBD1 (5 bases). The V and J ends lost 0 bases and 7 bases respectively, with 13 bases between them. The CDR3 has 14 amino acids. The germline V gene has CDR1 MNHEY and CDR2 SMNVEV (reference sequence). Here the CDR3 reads CASSLSSGAREQYF. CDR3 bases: TGTGCCAGCAGTTTATCGAGTGGGGCGCGGGAGCAGTACTTC.

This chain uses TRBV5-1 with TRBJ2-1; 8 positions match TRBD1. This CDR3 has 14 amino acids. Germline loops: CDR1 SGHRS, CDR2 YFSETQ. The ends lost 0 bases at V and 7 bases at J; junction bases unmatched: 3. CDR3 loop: CASSLGGQGNEQFF. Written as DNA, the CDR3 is TGCGCCAGCAGCTTGGGAGGACAGGGAAATGAGCAGTTCTTC. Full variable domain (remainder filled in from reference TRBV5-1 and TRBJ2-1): KAGVTQTPRYLIKTRGQQVTLSCSPISGHRSVSWYQQTPGQGLQFLFEYFSETQRNKGNFPGRFSGRQFSNSRSEMNVSTLELGDSALYLCASSLGGQGNEQFFGPGTRLTVL.

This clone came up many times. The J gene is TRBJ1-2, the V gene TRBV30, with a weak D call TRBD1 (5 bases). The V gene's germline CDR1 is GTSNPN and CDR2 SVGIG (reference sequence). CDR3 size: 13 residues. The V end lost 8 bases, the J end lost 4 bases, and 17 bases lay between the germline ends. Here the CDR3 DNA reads TGTGCCCGACAGCAGGGAGATAGCTATGGCTACACCTTC. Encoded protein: CARQQGDSYGYTF.

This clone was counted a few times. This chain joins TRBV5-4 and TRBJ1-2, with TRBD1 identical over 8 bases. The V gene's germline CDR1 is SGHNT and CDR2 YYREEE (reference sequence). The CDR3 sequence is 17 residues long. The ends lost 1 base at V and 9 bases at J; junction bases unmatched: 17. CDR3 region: CASSLKTGAIVGISYTF. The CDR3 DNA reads TGTGCCAGCAGCTTGAAGACAGGGGCCATCGTCGGGATCAGCTACACCTTC.

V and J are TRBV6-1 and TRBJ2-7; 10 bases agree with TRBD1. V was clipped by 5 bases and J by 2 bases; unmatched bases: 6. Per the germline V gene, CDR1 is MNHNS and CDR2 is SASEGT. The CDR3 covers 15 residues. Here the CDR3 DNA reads TGTGCCAGCAGTCGAACCGACAGGGGGCCCTACGAGCAGTACTTC. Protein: CASSRTDRGPYEQYF.

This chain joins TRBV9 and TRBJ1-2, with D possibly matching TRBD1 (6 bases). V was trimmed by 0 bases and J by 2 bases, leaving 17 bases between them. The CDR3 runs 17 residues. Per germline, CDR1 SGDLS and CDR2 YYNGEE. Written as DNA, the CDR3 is TGTGCCAGCAGCGTAGAACTCCGGACAGAAACAAACTATGGCTACACCTTC. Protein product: CASSVELRTETNYGYTF.

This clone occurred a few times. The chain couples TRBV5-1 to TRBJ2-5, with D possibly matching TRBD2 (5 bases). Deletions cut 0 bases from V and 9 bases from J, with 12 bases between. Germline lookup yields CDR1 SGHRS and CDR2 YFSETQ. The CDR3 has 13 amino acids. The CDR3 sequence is CASSLGDLRAQYF. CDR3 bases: TGCGCCAGCAGCTTGGGCGACCTGAGGGCCCAGTACTTC.

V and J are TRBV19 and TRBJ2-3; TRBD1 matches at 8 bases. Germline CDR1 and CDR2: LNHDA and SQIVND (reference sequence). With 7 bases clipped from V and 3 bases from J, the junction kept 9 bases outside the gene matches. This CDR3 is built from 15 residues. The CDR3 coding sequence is TGTGCCAGTAAAGCAGGACAGGGTTATACAGATACGCAGTATTTT. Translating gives CASKAGQGYTDTQYF.